This T cell receptor (beta chain) was identified during a study of response to subunit inactivated influenza vaccine. Regarding the study as a whole: After each seasonal influenza vaccination, few new T cells are recruited, the authors suggested.

Concerning this clonotype itself: The antigen remains unidentified.

In TCRdb, the RT-PCR reads were re-called with MiXCR into one record per CDR3 protein. The sample lists under 750,000 distinct CDR3 sequences; 12% were seen once. V lost 3 bases, J lost 4 bases, and 7 bases stayed unmatched. The CDR3 length is 16 residues. CDR1 is SGHVS, CDR2 FQNEAQ, per germline. The TCR sequence derives from a man aged 50 to 60 who received an inactivated influenza vaccine. Sequenced material: PBMCs from blood, taken on the day of vaccination. V is TRBV7-8 and J is TRBJ2-1, with 9 bases fitting TRBD2. Here the CDR3 DNA reads TGTGCCAGCAGCTTTCGACTAGCGGACATATACAATGAGCAGTTCTTC. It encodes CASSFRLADIYNEQFF.